This T cell receptor beta chain was observed in a study of T-cell reconstitution after alpha-beta-depleted transplantation in children. Study-wide points: Expanded graft clones, several hundred of them, were reportedly the source of alpha-beta T cells about two months after transplant. After transplant, high TCRbeta diversity at day 60 in some patients arose from surviving recipient T cells and thymic progenitors. T-cell counts and diversity at one year following transplant were attributed mainly to newly produced T cells.

CDR1 is LGHDT and CDR2 is YNNKEL in the germline V gene (reference sequence). The CDR3 has 15 residues. Trimming pared 4 bases from V and 0 bases from J, leaving 11 bases between. TCRbeta library construction was performed incorporating unique molecular identifiers. MiXCR, applied by TCRdb to the PCR reads, yields one record per CDR3 protein. The sample lists about 78,000 distinct CDR3 sequences, roughly 14% seen once, with about 26% in the top ten. As to this clonotype: The antigen is not known.

The sequence was obtained from a male patient between 2 and 10 years old who had a stem cell transplant for acute lymphoblastic leukemia, so the T cells may come from the graft donor. The V gene is TRBV3-1, the J gene TRBJ2-3; D is possibly TRBD2 (5 bases). Material: PBMCs, mostly from graft donor cells, obtained 180 days after TCRalphabeta/CD19-depleted stem cell transplant. The DNA of the CDR3 is TGTGCCAGCAGCCCTTCCAGCGGAAGCACAGATACGCAGTATTTT. Residues: CASSPSSGSTDTQYF.